The present TCR beta chain was sequenced within a study of blood T cell repertoires in COVID-19. Study information: Material from acute and convalescent COVID-19 was sourced from the United States, Italy and Spain. Sample material is recorded as cDNA or gDNA derived from T cells, B-cell-depleted T cells, or PBMCs.

The CDR3 is 15 residues long. Germline V CDR1 and CDR2: MNHEY, SVGAGI. Trimming removed 7 bases from V and 0 bases from J; junction bases left unmatched: 5. Original methodology: Reference gene primers were amplified, and this amplification served to estimate nucleated cell counts. The protocol was immunoSEQ multiplex PCR, while the TCRdb copy is restricted to in-frame clones and leaves out a portion. V, J and clone size are those of that table, while D and trimming were read from the DNA. The sample has roughly 80,000 clones, approximately 78% seen once. The genes are TRBV6-5 and TRBJ1-5, with 8 bases matching TRBD1. This receptor was identified in a human donor in a cohort sampled during active COVID-19. The material sequenced was peripheral blood. In DNA form, the CDR3 reads TGTGCCAGCATCGACAGGGGATATAGCAATCAGCCCCAGCATTTT. Translating it yields CASIDRGYSNQPQHF.